This is a list of T cell receptor beta chains from one sample in a study of T cell responses to AZD1222 COVID-19 vaccine. Assay: immunoSEQ multiplex PCR; the TCRdb copy retains only in-frame clones and omits some. The data contain some 99,000 clones, 91% of them singletons. This material consisted of peripheral blood, taken on day 0 of AZD1222 vaccination. The receptors come from an adult in good health. Each CDR3 is given with its conserved first and last residue. The order of the fields is D gene, V gene, J gene, clone size, CDR3 protein, CDR3 DNA. D genes are given only for firm matches. Not every row has a clone size; where given, it reads once, few, many or a size class.

d_call: TRBD1; v_call: TRBV18; j_call: TRBJ2-1; clone_size: -; cdr3_aa: CASSPPDRVLTNEQFF; cdr3_nt: TGTGCCAGCTCACCTCCCGACAGGGTATTAACCAATGAGCAGTTCTTC
d_call: -; v_call: TRBV10-2; j_call: TRBJ2-7; clone_size: -; cdr3_aa: CASSGGGPSDF; cdr3_nt: TGCGCCAGCAGTGGCGGCGGACCCAGTGACTTC
d_call: TRBD1; v_call: TRBV7-9; j_call: TRBJ2-1; clone_size: -; cdr3_aa: CASSLLGQGYNEQFF; cdr3_nt: TGTGCCAGCAGCTTACTGGGACAGGGGTACAATGAGCAGTTCTTC
d_call: TRBD2; v_call: TRBV5-1; j_call: TRBJ2-3; clone_size: -; cdr3_aa: CASSLAPGAGVTDTQYF; cdr3_nt: TGCGCCAGCAGCTTGGCCCCGGGAGCGGGGGTCACAGATACGCAGTATTTT
d_call: -; v_call: TRBV4-1; j_call: TRBJ2-2; clone_size: -; cdr3_aa: CASSMGAGTGELFF; cdr3_nt: TGCGCCAGCAGTATGGGGGCAGGGACCGGGGAGCTGTTTTTT
d_call: -; v_call: TRBV7-2; j_call: TRBJ2-3; clone_size: -; cdr3_aa: CASSLVGPADTQYF; cdr3_nt: TGTGCCAGCAGCTTAGTCGGACCGGCAGATACGCAGTATTTT
d_call: -; v_call: TRBV27; j_call: TRBJ2-5; clone_size: -; cdr3_aa: CASRWASVVRATETQYF; cdr3_nt: TGTGCCAGCAGGTGGGCTAGCGTAGTTCGGGCGACGGAGACCCAGTACTTC
d_call: TRBD2; v_call: TRBV5-1; j_call: TRBJ2-2; clone_size: -; cdr3_aa: CASSLDGGRNTGELFF; cdr3_nt: TGCGCCAGCAGCTTGGACGGCGGGAGAAACACCGGGGAGCTGTTTTTT
d_call: TRBD1; v_call: TRBV4-2; j_call: TRBJ2-1; clone_size: once; cdr3_aa: CASSQSGTGLYNEQFF; cdr3_nt: TGTGCCAGCAGCCAATCCGGGACAGGGTTGTACAATGAGCAGTTCTTC
d_call: TRBD1; v_call: TRBV10-3; j_call: TRBJ1-1; clone_size: -; cdr3_aa: CAISDDRVNTEAFF; cdr3_nt: TGTGCCATCAGTGACGACAGGGTGAACACTGAAGCTTTCTTT
d_call: -; v_call: TRBV4-1; j_call: TRBJ2-7; clone_size: -; cdr3_aa: CASSQVGTGPYEQYF; cdr3_nt: TGCGCCAGCAGCCAAGTGGGGACGGGACCCTACGAGCAGTACTTC
d_call: -; v_call: TRBV7-2; j_call: TRBJ1-2; clone_size: -; cdr3_aa: CASSPPGLNYGYTF; cdr3_nt: TGTGCCAGCAGCCCCCCGGGATTGAACTATGGCTACACCTTC
d_call: TRBD1; v_call: TRBV6-6; j_call: TRBJ2-1; clone_size: -; cdr3_aa: CASGLTGENEQFF; cdr3_nt: TGTGCCAGCGGGTTGACAGGGGAGAATGAGCAGTTCTTC
d_call: -; v_call: TRBV15; j_call: TRBJ2-3; clone_size: -; cdr3_aa: CATPLRGEGTDTQYF; cdr3_nt: TGTGCCACCCCCTTAAGGGGGGAGGGCACAGATACGCAGTATTTT
d_call: -; v_call: TRBV6-5; j_call: TRBJ2-5; clone_size: -; cdr3_aa: CASSYDGTFQETQYF; cdr3_nt: TGTGCCAGCAGTTACGACGGGACTTTCCAAGAGACCCAGTACTTC
d_call: -; v_call: TRBV19; j_call: TRBJ1-2; clone_size: -; cdr3_aa: CASGHRENYGYTF; cdr3_nt: TGTGCCAGTGGACACCGGGAAAACTATGGCTACACCTTC
d_call: -; v_call: TRBV6-5; j_call: TRBJ1-4; clone_size: -; cdr3_aa: CASSYDTNEKLFF; cdr3_nt: TGTGCCAGCAGTTACGACACTAATGAAAAACTGTTTTTT
d_call: -; v_call: TRBV6-5; j_call: TRBJ1-5; clone_size: -; cdr3_aa: CASSYSPPTGNQPQHF; cdr3_nt: TGTGCCAGCAGTTACTCGCCCCCGACGGGCAATCAGCCCCAGCATTTT
d_call: TRBD1; v_call: TRBV9; j_call: TRBJ1-6; clone_size: -; cdr3_aa: CASRGTANSPLHF; cdr3_nt: TGTGCCAGCAGGGGGACAGCGAATTCACCCCTCCACTTT
d_call: -; v_call: TRBV30; j_call: TRBJ1-1; clone_size: -; cdr3_aa: CAWSVLMNTEAFF; cdr3_nt: TGTGCCTGGAGTGTACTTATGAACACTGAAGCTTTCTTT
d_call: -; v_call: TRBV27; j_call: TRBJ1-2; clone_size: -; cdr3_aa: CASSFIGREANYGYTF; cdr3_nt: TGTGCCAGCAGTTTCATTGGACGGGAAGCTAACTATGGCTACACCTTC
d_call: -; v_call: TRBV5-1; j_call: TRBJ2-7; clone_size: -; cdr3_aa: CASSLDSTYEQYF; cdr3_nt: TGCGCCAGCAGCCTGGACAGCACCTACGAGCAGTACTTC
d_call: -; v_call: TRBV4-2; j_call: TRBJ1-2; clone_size: -; cdr3_aa: CASSQLLTQKPNGYTF; cdr3_nt: TGTGCCAGCAGCCAACTCCTAACACAGAAACCCAATGGCTACACCTTC
d_call: -; v_call: TRBV30; j_call: TRBJ2-3; clone_size: -; cdr3_aa: CAWRGSSTDTQYF; cdr3_nt: TGTGCCTGGAGGGGGTCCAGCACAGATACGCAGTATTTT
d_call: TRBD2; v_call: TRBV19; j_call: TRBJ2-3; clone_size: -; cdr3_aa: CASSPTLIAGETQYF; cdr3_nt: TGTGCCAGTAGTCCGACCCTTATAGCGGGAGAGACGCAGTATTTT
d_call: TRBD2; v_call: TRBV5-1; j_call: TRBJ2-3; clone_size: -; cdr3_aa: CASRQSTSGSADTQYF; cdr3_nt: TGCGCCAGCAGACAAAGCACTAGCGGGAGTGCCGATACGCAGTATTTT
d_call: -; v_call: TRBV7-8; j_call: TRBJ2-7; clone_size: -; cdr3_aa: CASSLVTGYEQYF; cdr3_nt: TGTGCCAGCAGCTTAGTCACCGGTTACGAGCAGTACTTC
d_call: TRBD1; v_call: TRBV6-5; j_call: TRBJ2-5; clone_size: -; cdr3_aa: CASAPGQGFLGTQYF; cdr3_nt: TGTGCCAGCGCACCGGGACAGGGTTTCTTAGGGACCCAGTACTTC
d_call: TRBD2; v_call: TRBV9; j_call: TRBJ2-1; clone_size: -; cdr3_aa: CASSVGAGTSGYNEQFF; cdr3_nt: TGTGCCAGCAGCGTAGGGGCCGGGACTAGCGGTTACAATGAGCAGTTCTTC
d_call: -; v_call: TRBV5-8; j_call: TRBJ1-4; clone_size: -; cdr3_aa: CASSLGFGTSNEKLFF; cdr3_nt: TGTGCCAGCAGCTTGGGTTTTGGGACATCTAATGAAAAACTGTTTTTT
d_call: -; v_call: TRBV5-5; j_call: TRBJ2-1; clone_size: -; cdr3_aa: CASSPGAPEGQFF; cdr3_nt: TGTGCCAGCAGCCCCGGGGCCCCCGAAGGGCAGTTCTTC
d_call: -; v_call: TRBV7-2; j_call: TRBJ2-7; clone_size: -; cdr3_aa: CASSLGGSGHEQYF; cdr3_nt: TGTGCCAGCAGCTTAGGAGGATCGGGGCACGAGCAGTACTTC
d_call: TRBD2; v_call: TRBV4-3; j_call: TRBJ2-7; clone_size: -; cdr3_aa: CASSHGLGLDYEQYF; cdr3_nt: TGCGCCAGCAGCCACGGACTCGGACTAGACTACGAGCAGTACTTC
d_call: TRBD1; v_call: TRBV19; j_call: TRBJ1-1; clone_size: -; cdr3_aa: CASSWTGNTEAFF; cdr3_nt: TGTGCCAGTAGTTGGACAGGGAACACTGAAGCTTTCTTT
d_call: -; v_call: TRBV5-4; j_call: TRBJ2-2; clone_size: medium-sized; cdr3_aa: CASSPGTAFSGELFF; cdr3_nt: TGTGCCAGCAGCCCCGGGACTGCTTTCAGCGGGGAGCTGTTTTTT
d_call: -; v_call: TRBV3-1/TRBV3-2; j_call: TRBJ1-2; clone_size: few; cdr3_aa: CASSQQGSYGYTF; cdr3_nt: TGTGCCAGCAGCCAACAGGGTTCCTATGGCTACACCTTC
d_call: -; v_call: TRBV19; j_call: TRBJ1-5; clone_size: once; cdr3_aa: CASGVGGRAQPQHF; cdr3_nt: TGTGCCAGTGGTGTCGGGGGCCGGGCTCAGCCCCAGCATTTT
d_call: -; v_call: TRBV10-3; j_call: TRBJ2-1; clone_size: -; cdr3_aa: CAISENLGGSYNEQFF; cdr3_nt: TGTGCCATCAGTGAGAATTTAGGGGGCTCCTACAATGAGCAGTTCTTC
d_call: -; v_call: TRBV10-2; j_call: TRBJ1-1; clone_size: -; cdr3_aa: CASSDLTNTEAFF; cdr3_nt: TGCGCCAGCAGTGATTTGACGAACACTGAAGCTTTCTTT
d_call: TRBD1; v_call: TRBV18; j_call: TRBJ2-2; clone_size: few; cdr3_aa: CASSLGQAAGELFF; cdr3_nt: TGTGCCAGCTCACTGGGACAGGCGGCCGGGGAGCTGTTTTTT
d_call: TRBD2; v_call: TRBV27; j_call: TRBJ2-3; clone_size: once; cdr3_aa: CASSLTSGGGTDTQYF; cdr3_nt: TGTGCCAGCAGTTTGACTAGCGGGGGGGGGACAGATACGCAGTATTTT